This TCR beta chain was observed in a study of early T cells in non-severe SARS-CoV-2 infection. Study-level information: Sequencing was performed on bulk RNA from unsorted whole blood, leaving chains unpaired. Points from the study as a whole: There was a bias toward anti-spike CD8 responses in VDJdb matching, which missed private and CD4 specificities.

Researchers tagged individual cDNA molecules with unique molecular identifiers. TCRdb processed the 5' RACE reads anew with MiXCR; each CDR3 protein has one entry. This sample has 34,000 or so distinct CDR3 sequences, with about 10% found just once. This clonotype came up many times. What it binds is not known. The V gene lost 2 bases and the J gene lost 5 bases, with 24 bases spanning the gap. The CDR3 has 18 residues. CDR1 is MNHEY, CDR2 SVGEGT, per germline. The sequencing sample was made of whole blood. The J gene is TRBJ1-1, the V gene TRBV6-2 or TRBV6-3; D is undetermined. The clonotype originates from an adult who was a healthcare worker with PCR-confirmed SARS-CoV-2 infection or an uninfected control (not recorded which). CDR3 sequence: CASSYPIPGIPGRTEAFF. The CDR3 DNA reads as TGTGCCAGCAGTTACCCGATTCCCGGGATCCCTGGAAGAACTGAAGCTTTCTTT.